These T cell receptor beta chains were read from a single sample in a study of cytomegalovirus exposure and HLA in healthy donors. Clones were read by immunoSEQ multiplex PCR, and TCRdb kept only the in-frame ones, dropping some. Of around 200,000 clones in the sample, around nine tenths are singletons; the top ten hold around 0.34%. Sequencing was performed on PBMCs. These receptors all stem from a woman in her thirties in good health and CMV-seronegative. Both conserved end residues are part of each CDR3.

cdr3_aa	j_call	v_call
CASSSAGGPIKLVQETQYF	TRBJ2-5	TRBV4-1
CASSAGPRVVQDTQYF	TRBJ2-3	TRBV2
CASSRHRDKDTEAFF	TRBJ1-1	TRBV6-5
CASRPGLADGTDTQYF	TRBJ2-3	TRBV28
CASSVGAIAGRGANVLTF	TRBJ2-6	TRBV9
CASSLMTGGLTDTQYF	TRBJ2-3	TRBV28
CASSGDRGSVKNGYTF	TRBJ1-2	TRBV7-9
CASSTGTSGNNEQFF	TRBJ2-1	TRBV11-2
CASSLTGAKNIQYF	TRBJ2-4	TRBV7-9
CASSSRMANTEAFF	TRBJ1-1	TRBV27
CASSMGAGTANTGELFF	TRBJ2-2	TRBV19
CASSSGGNSPLHF	TRBJ1-6	TRBV11-2
CAIDRGGSTDTQYF	TRBJ2-3	TRBV10-3
CASSLFGTAYNEQFF	TRBJ2-1	TRBV7-3
CASSGQGDGATDTQYF	TRBJ2-3	TRBV7-2
CASRVTGNTGELFF	TRBJ2-2	TRBV28
CAISESTSGGHTGELFF	TRBJ2-2	TRBV10-3
CASSPPSARETQYF	TRBJ2-5	TRBV7-9
CASSDLAGGPSEQYF	TRBJ2-7	TRBV6-1
CASSQTITPGQNYGYTF	TRBJ1-2	TRBV2
CASSELQGRSGYTF	TRBJ1-2	TRBV5-1
CASSLEDREYDEQYF	TRBJ2-7	TRBV7-8
CASSESTGKNTEAFF	TRBJ1-1	TRBV6-1
CASSGNRQGYTF	TRBJ1-2	TRBV9
CASSDSTSGGYNEQFF	TRBJ2-1	TRBV6-4
CASSSDRANTEAFF	TRBJ1-1	TRBV27
CSVVPWTGDGYTF	TRBJ1-2	TRBV29-1
CASSHQRGLGGELFF	TRBJ2-2	TRBV4-1
CASSLTSDYTQYF	TRBJ2-3	TRBV5-4
CASSQDLSGAGGELFF	TRBJ2-2	TRBV4-2
CASSLVMNTEAFF	TRBJ1-1	TRBV5-1
CASSSGTTYGYTF	TRBJ1-2	TRBV11-2
CASSQGVGHEKLFF	TRBJ1-4	TRBV2
CASSDLAGGGEQYF	TRBJ2-7	TRBV9
CASSAGRLNTEAFF	TRBJ1-1	TRBV6-1
CASSSSLWGAGGTYEQYF	TRBJ2-7	TRBV5-4
CASSQSRTSYGREKLFF	TRBJ1-4	TRBV14
CASSLELGLPNTGELFF	TRBJ2-2	TRBV5-1
CASSWDRGETQYF	TRBJ2-5	TRBV27
CASSPGLEIPTDTQYF	TRBJ2-3	TRBV7-9
CASSVGQGLNTGELFF	TRBJ2-2	TRBV6-1
CASSQGGEDTQYF	TRBJ2-3	TRBV4-1
CASSLVGGASGELFF	TRBJ2-2	TRBV7-3
CASSLDTGTDTQYF	TRBJ2-3	TRBV5-1
CASRKTGTNPYGYTF	TRBJ1-2	TRBV6-5
CASSLPDRGNEKLFF	TRBJ1-4	TRBV28
CSVDGQGRWAQYF	TRBJ2-5	TRBV29-1
CASSRRLTNNPSEQYF	TRBJ2-7	TRBV9
CASSSFSGAGRDTQYF	TRBJ2-3	TRBV5-1
CASSFRLASYNKQFF	TRBJ2-1	TRBV19
CASSLGVRGDDEQFF	TRBJ2-1	TRBV7-7
CASSESGLADYNEQFF	TRBJ2-1	TRBV9